The 2 T cell receptor beta chains below all came from one sample that was sequenced in a study of blood T cell repertoires in COVID-19. The method was immunoSEQ multiplex PCR; TCRdb's version includes in-frame clones alone and lacks a portion of them. The sample lists 180,000 or so clones, about 86% occurring once. Sequencing used peripheral blood. These receptors originate from a man between 18 and 35 years old with acute or convalescent COVID-19.

J is TRBJ1-3 and V is TRBV6-1; a weak D match, TRBD1 (5 bases). Germline V CDR1 and CDR2: MNHNS, SASEGT. Between the trimmed V and J ends, which lost 2 bases and 2 bases, there was a span of 10 bases. This CDR3 has 15 residues. The DNA of the CDR3 is TGTGCCAGCAGTGAACAAGGAGGGGCTGGAAACACCATATATTTT. It specifies CASSEQGGAGNTIYF.

This clone was counted only a few times. The V gene is TRBV3-1 (or the pseudogene TRBV3-2), the J gene TRBJ1-2; the D gene is possibly TRBD1 (5 bases). Germline lookup yields CDR1 LGHDT and CDR2 YNNKEL (reference sequence). V gave up 0 bases and J gave up 3 bases, with 8 bases separating them. The CDR3 has 14 amino acids. CDR3 in DNA: TGTGCCAGCAGCCAAGATACGACAGACTATGGCTACACCTTC. Its protein product is CASSQDTTDYGYTF.